These 17 T cell receptor beta chains were sequenced from one sample in a study of CXCR3-negative and CXCR3-positive naive CD8 T cells. TRB cDNA was prepared as libraries by UMI-labeled 5' RACE. TCRdb reprocessed the 5' RACE reads and keeps a single row for each CDR3 protein, giving no DNA. The sample features approximately 56,000 distinct CDR3 sequences, with approximately 1.6% in its top ten. Material: naive CXCR3- CD8+ T cells from blood. Subset specified: CD45RO-CCR7+CD27+CD95- naive CD8+ T cells lacking CXCR3 (TNR3-). The source is a human donor in good health. Some clones in this sample may be carry-over from other donors' samples.

The chain uses TRBV27 and TRBJ2-1; absent DNA, TCRdb's TRBD1 call cannot be checked. The CDR3 has 17 amino acids. CDR1 is MNHEY and CDR2 is SMNVEV in the germline V gene (reference sequence). The CDR3 protein is CASRTAWGGSSYNEQFF.

V and J are TRBV5-1 and TRBJ2-7; TCRdb designates TRBD2, a call that cannot be tested without DNA. Germline lookup yields CDR1 SGHRS and CDR2 YFSETQ. This CDR3 is built from 17 residues. The CDR3 loop is CASSRSPLDLGISEQYF.

The genes are TRBV6-6 and TRBJ2-5; TCRdb designates TRBD2, a call that cannot be tested without DNA. Germline V gene data show CDR1 as MNHNY and CDR2 as SVGAGI (reference sequence). There are 19 residues in the CDR3. The CDR3 loop is CASSYLILAGGTTQETQYF.

The rearrangement joins TRBV27 to TRBJ2-1; TCRdb designates TRBD2, a call that cannot be tested without DNA. The germline V gene encodes CDR1 MNHEY and CDR2 SMNVEV (reference sequence). This CDR3 region has 16 residues. This chain's CDR3 is CASSSPGLAGMDEQFF.

The gene calls are TRBV30 and TRBJ2-7; checking the TCRdb D call of TRBD2 is not possible without DNA. Germline loops: CDR1 GTSNPN, CDR2 SVGIG (reference sequence). The CDR3 length is 15 residues. Here the CDR3 reads CAWRKGLAETYEQYF. Drawing the rest from reference TRBV30 and TRBJ2-7, the complete variable domain is SQTIHQWPATLVQPVGSPLSLECTVEGTSNPNLYWYRQAAGRGLQLLFYSVGIGQISSEVPQNLSASRPQDRQFILSSKKLLLSDSGFYLCAWRKGLAETYEQYFGPGTRLTVT.

The chain employs TRBV29-1 and TRBJ2-7. The germline gives CDR1 SQVTM, CDR2 ANQGSEA. CDR3 length: 13 amino acids. The CDR3 here is CSVDAGGDYEQYF.

The chain is built from TRBV5-1 and TRBJ2-1. Germline V gene lookup returns CDR1 SGHRS and CDR2 YFSETQ. There are 15 residues in the CDR3. The CDR3 loop is CASSDELTFYNEQFF.

This chain uses TRBV6-5 with TRBJ2-7; lacking DNA, the TRBD2 call made by TCRdb goes unchecked. This CDR3 has 17 residues. Germline V gene sequence: CDR1 MNHEY, CDR2 SVGAGI. CDR3 region: CASSYSGLAGAHYEQYF.

The chain is built from TRBV9 and TRBJ2-5. The CDR3 is made up of 15 amino acids. CDR1 and CDR2 (germline): SGDLS, YYNGEE. CDR3 sequence reads: CASDAIPKYQETQYF.

The rearrangement uses TRBV27 and TRBJ2-7; TCRdb proposes TRBD1, but this gene call is untestable without DNA. This CDR3 region has 13 residues. Germline V gene sequence: CDR1 MNHEY, CDR2 SMNVEV (reference sequence). CDR3 sequence: CATPTGAVDEQYF.

The V and J genes are TRBV4-1 and TRBJ1-3. In germline, CDR1 is MGHRA, CDR2 YSYEKL. This CDR3 region has 14 residues. CDR3 protein: CASSQGGSLNTIYF.

The chain recombines TRBV5-1 with TRBJ2-7. Per the germline V gene, CDR1 is SGHRS and CDR2 is YFSETQ. CDR3 length equals 13 residues. Here the CDR3 reads CASSLDDPYEQYF.

CDR3 protein: CASSSTSSTEQYF. The chain is built from TRBV28 and TRBJ2-7; the D gene TCRdb calls, TRBD2, cannot be checked with no DNA. The CDR3 spans 13 residues. CDR1 is MDHEN, CDR2 SYDVKM, per germline.

The chain joins TRBV3-1 to TRBJ2-7; TCRdb's assignment of TRBD2 cannot be checked, as there is no DNA. CDR3 size: 16 residues. From germline, CDR1 is LGHDT and CDR2 YNNKEL (reference sequence). CDR3 residues: CASSQPGLAGAYEQYF.

This chain joins TRBV29-1 and TRBJ2-2; as DNA is missing, the TRBD1 call by TCRdb cannot be tested. Germline loops: CDR1 SQVTM, CDR2 ANQGSEA. The CDR3 extends over 15 amino acids. CDR3 amino acids: CSVEDLDRNTGELFF.

The gene calls are TRBV5-1 and TRBJ2-5; the TCRdb call, TRBD1, lacks DNA for checking. CDR3 length equals 17 residues. The germline V gene has CDR1 SGHRS and CDR2 YFSETQ. This CDR3 is CASSLVGQGARQETQYF.

The gene calls are TRBV7-3 and TRBJ2-2; TCRdb's D gene call, TRBD1, goes unchecked for lack of DNA. In germline, CDR1 is SGHTA, CDR2 FQGTGA. The CDR3 has 15 amino acids. CDR3 region: CASSLDGTTTGELFF.